This T cell receptor (beta chain) derives from a study of post-analysis software for immune sequencing data. Study context: Patients had relapsing-remitting, secondary progressive or progressive-relapsing multiple sclerosis; some lacked subtype. Whole-study findings and limits: When patients were compared with controls, a handful of TRBV segments were more frequent, TRBV5-6, TRBV5-1 and TRBV20-1 among them. Significantly decreased normalized Chao1 diversity was recorded for multiple sclerosis patients relative to controls. By F measure, samples from a shared preparation batch strongly co-clustered.

Trimming removed 6 bases from V and 1 base from J, with 15 bases in between. The CDR3 loop spans 15 amino acids. Germline CDR1 and CDR2: ENHRY and SYGVKD. This clonotype has more than one count but fewer than ten. Its antigen is still unknown. Sequencing libraries made from TCR beta cDNA carried unique molecular identifiers. MiXCR, run by TCRdb on the PCR reads, gives a single entry per CDR3 protein. This table has roughly 800,000 distinct CDR3 sequences, 25% to 30% appearing once. This chain links TRBV10-3 with TRBJ1-1; D possibly corresponds to TRBD1 (5 bases). What was sequenced was blood. The receptor was derived from a girl aged 10 to 17 with multiple sclerosis. The CDR3 loop is CAISLTDSPNTEAFF. CDR3 sequence (DNA): TGTGCCATCAGCCTCACAGACAGCCCGAACACTGAAGCTTTCTTT.